The present TCR beta chain was sequenced within a study of vaccination effects on CD4 cells after COVID-19. At the level of the study: Early after vaccination, and again late, three convalescent patients were sampled.

Viral peptide pools were used in the ViraFEST assay to expand antigen-specific CD4+ T cells, and sequencing came afterward. Cells that had been cultured for 9 to 10 days were the source of isolated CD4+ T cells. The person had PCR-confirmed SARS-CoV-2 infection between March and December 2020. Participants completed two doses of the BNT162b2 or mRNA-1273 vaccine. Germline V lookup: CDR1 SGHRS, CDR2 YFSETQ. The CDR3 sequence is 14 residues long. The V and J ends lost 4 bases and 1 base respectively, with 12 bases between them. Details on this clone: As yet, its antigen is unknown.

Profiling relied on immunoSEQ multiplex PCR, and the TCRdb table lists in-frame clones only, not all of them. The sample lists 15,000 to 20,000 clones; 76% were seen once. Sample: CD4+ T cells from PBMCs cultured with SARS-CoV-2 spike peptides, taken after COVID-19 vaccination. The receptor comes from a human donor who had a prior SARS-CoV-2 infection. The V call is TRBV5-1, the J call TRBJ2-7; possible D gene TRBD1, 6 bases. The DNA of the CDR3 is TGCGCCAGCAGCCCAAGCGGACAGTCCTACGAGCAGTACTTC. Amino acid sequence: CASSPSGQSYEQYF. Filled out from reference TRBV5-1 and TRBJ2-7, the complete variable domain reads KAGVTQTPRYLIKTRGQQVTLSCSPISGHRSVSWYQQTPGQGLQFLFEYFSETQRNKGNFPGRFSGRQFSNSRSEMNVSTLELGDSALYLCASSPSGQSYEQYFGPGTRLTVT.